These 14 T cell receptor beta chains were sequenced from one sample in a study of early T cells in non-severe SARS-CoV-2 infection. TCRdb processed the 5' RACE reads anew with MiXCR; each CDR3 protein has one entry. Of 36,000 or so distinct CDR3 sequences in the sample, about 3.8% were seen once. The sequenced sample was whole blood. The receptors come from an adult who was a healthcare worker with PCR-confirmed SARS-CoV-2 infection or an uninfected control (not recorded which).

This clonotype showed up many times. This rearrangement joins TRBV20-1 to TRBJ2-1, with TRBD2 identical over 12 bases. Trimming took 6 bases from V and 5 from J; bases not matched to a gene: 8. Germline CDR1 and CDR2: DFQATT and SNEGSKA (reference sequence). CDR3 length equals 15 residues. CDR3 bases: TGCAGTGCGGGAGCTAGCGGGGGGGCCGACAATGAGCAGTTCTTC. Protein: CSAGASGGADNEQFF.

The sample holds a few counts of this clonotype. The genes are TRBV29-1 and TRBJ2-7; D is uncertain. Germline V gene lookup returns CDR1 SQVTM and CDR2 ANQGSEA. V shed 4 bases and J shed 4 bases, with 8 bases lying between them. The CDR3 has 11 amino acids. The CDR3 nucleotides read TGCAGCGTTGGGGCATCGTACGAGCAGTACTTC. Protein: CSVGASYEQYF.

Remarks on this clonotype: A much bigger clone sits one base away, suggesting this may be a read error. The rearrangement links TRBV20-1 to TRBJ2-1; 7 nucleotides line up with TRBD2. CDR1 and CDR2 (germline): DFQATT, SNEGSKA (reference sequence). J lost 4 bases, V lost 5 bases, and 11 bases had no gene match. The length of the CDR3 is 15 residues. The CDR3 here is CSALASTSRYNEQFF. DNA of the CDR3: TGCAGTGCTCTAGCTTCGACTAGCAGGTACAATGAGCAGTTCTTC.

Ten or more counts support this clonotype. This chain links TRBV29-1 with TRBJ2-1, with 9 bases that match TRBD1. Trimming took 3 bases from V and 1 from J; bases not matched to a gene: 7. The CDR3 has 16 amino acids. In germline, CDR1 is SQVTM, CDR2 ANQGSEA. The CDR3 DNA is TGCAGCGTTGAGTCCACAGGGGGCATTTCCTACAATGAGCAGTTCTTC. Residues: CSVESTGGISYNEQFF.

This clonotype was counted many times. The gene calls are TRBV15 and TRBJ2-1; no firm D call. Germline V lookup: CDR1 LNHNV, CDR2 YYDKDF (reference sequence). The ends were cut back, 5 bases at V and 4 bases at J, with 12 bases in the middle. The CDR3 length is 14 residues. The CDR3 region is CATSPNPVYNEQFF. The CDR3 DNA sequence: TGTGCCACCAGCCCTAACCCCGTATACAATGAGCAGTTCTTC.

This clonotype has at least ten counts. V usage is TRBV12-3 or TRBV12-4 and J usage is TRBJ1-1; D gene unclear. V was clipped by 6 bases and J by 3 bases, with 11 bases between them. This CDR3 spans 13 amino acids. For the CDR3, the DNA is TGTGCCAGCAGCGTAGCCGGGGACACTGAAGCTTTCTTT. Its protein product is CASSVAGDTEAFF.

This clonotype was detected a few times. The chain couples TRBV21-1 to TRBJ2-4; no check of the table's D call, TRBD2, against the DNA was made. TRBV21-1 is designated a pseudogene. The CDR3 is 16 residues long. The CDR3 nucleotides read TGTGCCAGCAGCAACCCCAGGTGCGGGAGAGGGAACATTCAGTACTTC. This translates into CASSNPRCGRGNIQYF.

This clonotype has ten or more counts. V is TRBV4-1 and J is TRBJ2-7; no definite D call. V was shortened by 0 bases and J by 4 bases, with 13 bases between the two germline ends. The length of the CDR3 is 15 residues. Germline loops: CDR1 MGHRA, CDR2 YSYEKL. The CDR3 here is CASSQEVTANYEQYF. The CDR3 bases are TGCGCCAGCAGCCAAGAGGTGACGGCCAATTACGAGCAGTACTTC.

The rearrangement uses TRBV19 and TRBJ2-3; no clear D gene. CDR3 length: 13 residues. Deletions cut 4 bases from V and 3 bases from J, with 8 bases between. Germline V lookup: CDR1 LNHDA, CDR2 SQIVND (reference sequence). The CDR3 is CASSTSRTDTQYF. Here the CDR3 DNA reads TGTGCCAGTAGTACCTCCCGAACAGATACGCAGTATTTT.

This clonotype was seen many times. The V call is TRBV5-1, the J call TRBJ2-7; a weak D match, TRBD2 (6 bases). Germline CDR1 is SGHRS and CDR2 is YFSETQ. Trimming removed 0 bases at V and 3 bases at J, with 13 bases between. This CDR3 region has 15 residues. The CDR3 DNA reads as TGCGCCAGCAGCTTGGCCGGAGGGTTGGGCTACGAGCAGTACTTC. This sequence encodes CASSLAGGLGYEQYF.

The chain links TRBV6-6 to TRBJ1-1; no definite D call. V lost 3 bases and J lost 7, with 21 bases in between. Looked up from germline, CDR1 is MNHNY and CDR2 is SVGAGI (reference sequence). The CDR3 runs 16 residues. CDR3 in amino acids: CASSYAQLGGRSEAFF. The CDR3 nucleotides read TGTGCCAGCAGTTATGCCCAGCTCGGAGGACGGAGTGAAGCTTTCTTT.

This clonotype came up many times. The chain couples TRBV12-3 or TRBV12-4 to TRBJ2-1; perhaps TRBD1 as D (5 bases). The V end was cut by 3 bases, the J end by 7 bases, with 13 bases between. This CDR3 has 14 residues. The CDR3 sequence is CASSFTGSLNEQFF. The CDR3 coding sequence is TGTGCCAGCAGTTTTACAGGCAGCCTAAATGAGCAGTTCTTC.

This clonotype was counted ten times or more. The chain combines TRBV5-1 with TRBJ2-7; 9 nucleotides line up with TRBD2. J was trimmed by 4 bases and V by 0 bases; bases with no gene match: 8. The CDR3 length is 16 residues. CDR1 and CDR2 from the germline V gene are SGHRS and YFSETQ. Here the CDR3 reads CASSLDPSGAFYEQYF. CDR3 in DNA: TGCGCCAGCAGCTTGGACCCTAGCGGGGCCTTTTACGAGCAGTACTTC.

This clonotype was seen ten or more times. The genes are TRBV9 and TRBJ2-5, with D possibly matching TRBD2 (5 bases). The germline V gene encodes CDR1 SGDLS and CDR2 YYNGEE. This CDR3 spans 15 amino acids. V lost 4 bases to trimming and J lost 5 bases, with 18 bases between them. CDR3 sequence (DNA): TGTGCCAGCAGCCCTTCCCCGGGGTTGGGGGAGACCCAGTACTTC. It translates to CASSPSPGLGETQYF.